The 5 T cell receptor beta chains reported below all come from one sample, sequenced in a study of T-cell reconstitution after alpha-beta-depleted transplantation in children. Unique molecular identifiers were used in preparing the TCRbeta library. TCRdb re-called the PCR reads through MiXCR, storing one row per CDR3 protein. Seen here are about 610,000 distinct CDR3 sequences, over 25% observed once, and the top ten hold just over 35%. The sample was PBMCs, taken before TCRalphabeta/CD19-depleted stem cell transplant. These TCRs come from a boy under three years old with Wiskott-Aldrich syndrome, due to receive a stem cell transplant.

The V and J genes are TRBV2 and TRBJ2-3; 12 nucleotides align to TRBD1. Trimming cost V 5 bases and J 6 bases; bases outside gene matches: 6. From germline, CDR1 is SNHLY and CDR2 FYNNEI. The CDR3 length is 15 residues. This chain's CDR3 is CASSSGTGGGDTQYF. DNA for the CDR3: TGTGCCAGCAGTTCCGGGACAGGGGGCGGTGATACGCAGTATTTT.

This clonotype was detected a few times. J is TRBJ1-5 and V is TRBV27; D uncertain. The V end lost 1 base, the J end lost 5 bases, and 6 bases lay between the germline ends. Germline CDR1 is MNHEY and CDR2 is SMNVEV (reference sequence). The CDR3 consists of 13 residues. The CDR3 nucleotides read TGTGCCAGCAGTTTATTCTTGTATCAGCCCCAGCATTTT. This translates into CASSLFLYQPQHF.

This clonotype was seen a few times. This chain connects TRBV12-3 or TRBV12-4 to TRBJ2-4; TRBD2 matches 7 bases. V lost 2 bases to trimming and J lost 0 bases; unmatched junction nucleotides: 7. The CDR3 extends over 17 amino acids. CDR3: CASSLFVGGLAKNIQYF. For the CDR3, the DNA is TGTGCCAGCAGTTTATTTGTCGGGGGGTTAGCCAAAAACATTCAGTACTTC.

This clonotype was counted a few times. The chain has TRBV6-5 and TRBJ2-7; a possible D gene is TRBD2 (6 bases). V lost 2 bases and J 4 bases, leaving 15 bases between the germline ends. This CDR3 contains 15 residues. Germline V gene lookup returns CDR1 MNHEY and CDR2 SVGAGI. In nucleotides, the CDR3 is TGTGCCAGCAGTTACGAGGGACTGAAATTTTACGAGCAGTACTTC. Its translation: CASSYEGLKFYEQYF.

V gene TRBV20-1 combines with J gene TRBJ1-4, with D perhaps matching TRBD1 (6 bases). The germline gives CDR1 DFQATT, CDR2 SNEGSKA (reference sequence). The CDR3 totals 15 residues. The V end lost 0 bases, the J end lost 4 bases, and 12 bases lay between the germline ends. The CDR3 region has the DNA TGCAGTGCTAGAGAGATCGGACAGAGTAATGAAAAACTGTTTTTT. This codes for CSAREIGQSNEKLFF.